This TCR beta chain was captured in a study of T cells in Graves' hyperthyroidism and ophthalmopathy. Study findings and constraints: In validation, the model predicted ophthalmopathy. These predictions came a median roughly 6.5 months before onset.

The investigators amplified TCR beta CDR3 regions from RNA transcripts. The TCR CDR3 first-round RT-PCR relied on the HTBI primer set. TCRdb reprocessed the multiplex PCR reads with MiXCR, giving one entry per CDR3 protein. The sample records around 620,000 distinct CDR3 sequences, roughly 50% being singletons. This clonotype was observed many times. The antigen remains undetermined. Material: peripheral blood or thyroid tissue (not recorded which). The sequence was obtained from an adult woman with Graves' disease, either hyperthyroidism or ophthalmopathy (not recorded which).

The CDR3 sequence is CASSPRTKAHEQYF. CDR3 DNA: TGTGCCAGTAGTCCCCGGACAAAAGCTCACGAGCAGTACTTC. The rearrangement links TRBV19 to TRBJ2-7, with D possibly being TRBD1 (5 bases). Germline values: CDR1 LNHDA, CDR2 SQIVND (reference sequence). The CDR3 totals 14 residues. The V end was cut by 5 bases, the J end by 5 bases, with 16 bases between.